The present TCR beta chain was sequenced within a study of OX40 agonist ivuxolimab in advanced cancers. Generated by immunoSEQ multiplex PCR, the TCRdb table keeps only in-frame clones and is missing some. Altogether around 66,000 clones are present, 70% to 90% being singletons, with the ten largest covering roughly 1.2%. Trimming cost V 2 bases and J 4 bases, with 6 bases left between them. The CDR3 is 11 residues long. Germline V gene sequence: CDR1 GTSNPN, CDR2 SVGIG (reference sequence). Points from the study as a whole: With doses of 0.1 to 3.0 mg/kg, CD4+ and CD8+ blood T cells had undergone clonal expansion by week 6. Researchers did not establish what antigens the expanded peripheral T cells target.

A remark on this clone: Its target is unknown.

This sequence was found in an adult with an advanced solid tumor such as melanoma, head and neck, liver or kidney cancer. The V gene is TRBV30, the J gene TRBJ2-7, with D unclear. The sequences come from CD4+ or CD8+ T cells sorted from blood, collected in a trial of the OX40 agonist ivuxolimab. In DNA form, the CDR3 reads TGTGCCTGGAGTTTGAGTTACGAGCAGTACTTC. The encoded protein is CAWSLSYEQYF.